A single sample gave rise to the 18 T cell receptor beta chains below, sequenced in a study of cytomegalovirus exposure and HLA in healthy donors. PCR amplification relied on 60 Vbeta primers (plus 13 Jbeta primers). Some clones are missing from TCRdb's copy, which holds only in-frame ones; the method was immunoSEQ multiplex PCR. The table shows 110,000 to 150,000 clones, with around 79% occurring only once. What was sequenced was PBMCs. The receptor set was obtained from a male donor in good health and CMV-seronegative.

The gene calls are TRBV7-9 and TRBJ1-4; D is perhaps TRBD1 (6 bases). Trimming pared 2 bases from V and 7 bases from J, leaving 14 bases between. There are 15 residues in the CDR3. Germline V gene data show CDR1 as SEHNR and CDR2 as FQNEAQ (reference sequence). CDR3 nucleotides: TGTGCCAGCAGCTTAACACAGGGAGATCCTGAAAAACTGTTTTTT. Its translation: CASSLTQGDPEKLFF.

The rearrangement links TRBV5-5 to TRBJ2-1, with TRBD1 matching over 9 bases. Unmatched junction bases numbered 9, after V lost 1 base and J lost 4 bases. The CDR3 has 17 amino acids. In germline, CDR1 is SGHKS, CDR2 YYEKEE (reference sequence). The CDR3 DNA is TGTGCCAGCAGCTTGCATCCGGGACAGGGAATTTACAATGAGCAGTTCTTC. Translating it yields CASSLHPGQGIYNEQFF.

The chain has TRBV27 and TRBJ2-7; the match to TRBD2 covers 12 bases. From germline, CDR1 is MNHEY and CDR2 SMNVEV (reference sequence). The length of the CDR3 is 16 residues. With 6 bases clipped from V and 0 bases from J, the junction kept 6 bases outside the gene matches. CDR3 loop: CASSNGLAGLSYEQYF. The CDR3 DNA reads TGTGCCAGCAGCAACGGACTAGCGGGACTCTCCTACGAGCAGTACTTC.

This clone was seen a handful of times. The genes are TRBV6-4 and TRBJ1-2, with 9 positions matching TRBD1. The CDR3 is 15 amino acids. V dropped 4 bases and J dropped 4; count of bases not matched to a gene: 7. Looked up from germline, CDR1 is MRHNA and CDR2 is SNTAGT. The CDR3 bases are TGTGCCAGCAGTGCTACCGGGACAGGGCTCTATGGCTACACCTTC. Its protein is CASSATGTGLYGYTF.

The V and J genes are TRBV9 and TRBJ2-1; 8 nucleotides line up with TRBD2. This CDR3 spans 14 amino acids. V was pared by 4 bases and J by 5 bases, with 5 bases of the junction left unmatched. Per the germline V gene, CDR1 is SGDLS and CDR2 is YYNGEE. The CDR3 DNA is TGTGCCAGCAGCTTTAGCGGGGCTGACAATGAGCAGTTCTTC. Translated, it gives CASSFSGADNEQFF.

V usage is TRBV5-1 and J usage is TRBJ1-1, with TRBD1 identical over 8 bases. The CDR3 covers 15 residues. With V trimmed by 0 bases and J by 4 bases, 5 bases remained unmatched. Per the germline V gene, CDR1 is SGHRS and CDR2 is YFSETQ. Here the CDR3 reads CASSLETGESTEAFF. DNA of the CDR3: TGCGCCAGCAGCTTGGAGACAGGGGAATCCACTGAAGCTTTCTTT.

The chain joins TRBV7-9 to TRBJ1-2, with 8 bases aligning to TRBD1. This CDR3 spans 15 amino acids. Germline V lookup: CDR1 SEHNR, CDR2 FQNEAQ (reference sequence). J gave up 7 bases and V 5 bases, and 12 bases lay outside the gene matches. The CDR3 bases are TGTGCCAGCAGCCCGTTGACAGGGGTTCTTGGTGGCTACACCTTC. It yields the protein CASSPLTGVLGGYTF.

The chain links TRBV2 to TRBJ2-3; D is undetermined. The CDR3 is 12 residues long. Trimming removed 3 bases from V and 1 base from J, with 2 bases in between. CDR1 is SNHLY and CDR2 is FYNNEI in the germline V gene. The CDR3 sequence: CASSDGTDTQYF. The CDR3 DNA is TGTGCCAGCAGTGACGGCACAGATACGCAGTATTTT.

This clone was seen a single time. The CDR3 bases are TGTGCCAGCAGCCAAGATCACGAGGGTTTTACCTACGAGCAGTACTTC. Translation gives CASSQDHEGFTYEQYF. The chain combines TRBV4-2 with TRBJ2-5; D possibly corresponds to TRBD2 (5 bases). The J call may be mistaken, given a closer DNA end match to TRBJ2-7. The CDR3 consists of 16 residues. Germline V gene lookup returns CDR1 LGHNA and CDR2 YNFKEQ.

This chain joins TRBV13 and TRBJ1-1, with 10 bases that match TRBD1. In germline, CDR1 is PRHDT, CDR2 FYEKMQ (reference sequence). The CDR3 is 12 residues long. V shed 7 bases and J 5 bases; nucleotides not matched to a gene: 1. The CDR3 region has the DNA TGTGCCAGCAAGGGACAGGGGACTGAAGCTTTCTTT. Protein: CASKGQGTEAFF.

CDR3 protein: CASNQGSPGTEAFF. As DNA, the CDR3 is TGCGCCAGCAACCAGGGGTCACCGGGGACTGAAGCTTTCTTT. The chain uses TRBV10-2 and TRBJ1-1; maybe TRBD1 (6 bases). The germline gives CDR1 WSHSY, CDR2 SAAADI. V was cut by 7 bases and J by 5 bases, with 17 bases left in between. The CDR3 loop spans 14 amino acids.

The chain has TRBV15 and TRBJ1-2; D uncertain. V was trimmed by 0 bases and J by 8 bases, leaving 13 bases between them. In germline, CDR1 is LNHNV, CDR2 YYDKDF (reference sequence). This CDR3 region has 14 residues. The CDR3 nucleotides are TGTGCCACCAGCAGAGATCATCATGGAGGAGGCTACACCTTC. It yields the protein CATSRDHHGGGYTF.

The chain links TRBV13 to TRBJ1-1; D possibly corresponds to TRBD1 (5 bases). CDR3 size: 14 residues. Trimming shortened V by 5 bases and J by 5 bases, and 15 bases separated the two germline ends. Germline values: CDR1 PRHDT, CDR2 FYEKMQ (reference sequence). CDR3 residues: CASSPRDGGTEAFF. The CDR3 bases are TGTGCCAGCAGCCCGAGGGACGGGGGAACTGAAGCTTTCTTT. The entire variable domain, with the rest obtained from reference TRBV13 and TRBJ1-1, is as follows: AAGVIQSPRHLIKEKRETATLKCYPIPRHDTVYWYQQGPGQDPQFLISFYEKMQSDKGSIPDRFSAQQFSDYHSELNMSSLELGDSALYFCASSPRDGGTEAFFGQGTRLTVV.

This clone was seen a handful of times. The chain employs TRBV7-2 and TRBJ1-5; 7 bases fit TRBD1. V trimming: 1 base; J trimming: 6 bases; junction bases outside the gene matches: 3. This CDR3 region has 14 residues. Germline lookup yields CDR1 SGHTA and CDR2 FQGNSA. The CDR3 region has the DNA TGTGCCAGCAGCTTAGGGGACAGCGGTCAGCCCCAGCATTTT. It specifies CASSLGDSGQPQHF.

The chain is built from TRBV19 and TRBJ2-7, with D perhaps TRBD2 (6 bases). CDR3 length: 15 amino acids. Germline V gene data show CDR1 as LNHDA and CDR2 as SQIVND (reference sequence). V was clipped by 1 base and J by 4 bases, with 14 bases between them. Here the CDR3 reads CASSIGLARAYEQYF. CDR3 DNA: TGTGCCAGTAGTATAGGCCTAGCGAGAGCTTACGAGCAGTACTTC.

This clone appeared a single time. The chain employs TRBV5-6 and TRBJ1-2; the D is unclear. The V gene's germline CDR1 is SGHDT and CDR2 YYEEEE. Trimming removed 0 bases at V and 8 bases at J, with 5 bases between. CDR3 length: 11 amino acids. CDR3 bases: TGTGCCAGCAGCTTGGCCGGGGGCTACACCTTC. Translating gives CASSLAGGYTF.

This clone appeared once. CDR3 loop: CSVRLPQGTYTGELFF. The DNA for the CDR3 is TGCAGCGTCCGCTTACCGCAGGGGACCTACACCGGGGAGCTGTTTTTT. The V and J genes are TRBV29-1 and TRBJ2-2; D is possibly TRBD1 (6 bases). V lost 6 bases and J lost 3, with 20 bases in between. Germline V gives CDR1 SQVTM, CDR2 ANQGSEA. The CDR3 sequence is 16 residues long.

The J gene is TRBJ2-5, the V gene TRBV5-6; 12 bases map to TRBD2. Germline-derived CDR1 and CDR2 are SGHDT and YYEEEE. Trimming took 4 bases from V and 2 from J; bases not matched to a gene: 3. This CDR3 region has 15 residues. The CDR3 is CASSLLAGGQETQYF. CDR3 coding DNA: TGTGCCAGCAGCCTCCTAGCGGGGGGGCAAGAGACCCAGTACTTC.